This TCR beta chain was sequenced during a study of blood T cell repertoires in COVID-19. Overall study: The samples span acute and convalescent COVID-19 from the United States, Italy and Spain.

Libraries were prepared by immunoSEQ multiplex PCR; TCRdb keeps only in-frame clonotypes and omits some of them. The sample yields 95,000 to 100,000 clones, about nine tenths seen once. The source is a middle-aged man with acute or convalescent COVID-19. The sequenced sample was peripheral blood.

The CDR3 reads CSASAPRGGPNNEQFF. DNA of the CDR3: TGCAGTGCTAGTGCCCCCCGGGGGGGGCCAAACAATGAGCAGTTCTTC. This chain links TRBV20-1 with TRBJ2-1; 8 nucleotides line up with TRBD2. Germline CDR1 DFQATT, CDR2 SNEGSKA (reference sequence). There are 16 residues in the CDR3. With V trimmed by 3 bases and J by 5 bases, 12 bases remained unmatched.